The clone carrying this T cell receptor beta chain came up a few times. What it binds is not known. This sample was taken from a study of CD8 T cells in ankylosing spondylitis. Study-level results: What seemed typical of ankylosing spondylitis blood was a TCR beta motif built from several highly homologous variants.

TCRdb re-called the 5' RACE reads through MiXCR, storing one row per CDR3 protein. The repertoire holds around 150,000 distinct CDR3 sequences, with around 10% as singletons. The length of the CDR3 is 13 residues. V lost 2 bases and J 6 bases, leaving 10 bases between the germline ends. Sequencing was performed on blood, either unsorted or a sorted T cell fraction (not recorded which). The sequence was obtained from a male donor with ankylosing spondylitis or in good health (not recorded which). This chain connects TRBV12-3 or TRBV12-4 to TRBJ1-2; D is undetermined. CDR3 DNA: TGTGCCAGCAGTTTACGAGGGTTCAATGGCTACACCTTC. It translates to CASSLRGFNGYTF.